This TCR beta chain was profiled in a study of blood T cell repertoires in COVID-19. Study-wide context: Italy, Spain and the United States were the sources of the convalescent and acute COVID-19 samples. From T cells, B-cell-depleted T cells, or PBMCs came the material, which was cDNA or gDNA.

CDR3 length: 14 residues. With V trimmed by 4 bases and J by 4 bases, 6 bases remained unmatched. Germline assignment: CDR1 MNHEY and CDR2 SVGAGI. This clone was recorded only once. Authors' processing steps: Reference gene primer amplification yielded estimated nucleated cell counts. Generated by immunoSEQ multiplex PCR, the TCRdb table keeps only in-frame clones and is missing some. V, J and clone size derive from that table, while D and trimming were established from the DNA sequence. This sample has over 30,000 clones, with more than 70% found just once. V is TRBV6-5 and J is TRBJ1-1, with 7 bases that match TRBD1. The clonotype comes from a man aged 80 or over with active or convalescent COVID-19. Specimen: peripheral blood. Here the CDR3 reads CASSSTGKGTEAFF. The CDR3 nucleotides are TGTGCCAGCAGTTCGACAGGGAAGGGCACTGAAGCTTTCTTT.